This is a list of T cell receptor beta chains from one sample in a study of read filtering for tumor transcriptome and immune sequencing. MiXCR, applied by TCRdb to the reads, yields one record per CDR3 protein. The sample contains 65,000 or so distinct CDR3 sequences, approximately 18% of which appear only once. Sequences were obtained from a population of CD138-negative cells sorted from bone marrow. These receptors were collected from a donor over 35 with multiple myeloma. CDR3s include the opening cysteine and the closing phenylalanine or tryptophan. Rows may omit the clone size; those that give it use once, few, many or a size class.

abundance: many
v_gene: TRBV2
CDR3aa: CASSERQGRTDTQYF

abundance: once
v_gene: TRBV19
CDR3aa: CASSMEGAGANALTF

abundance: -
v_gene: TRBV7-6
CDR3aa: CASSFQGNAGELFF

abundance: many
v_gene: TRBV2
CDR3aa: CASSMTVRMYF

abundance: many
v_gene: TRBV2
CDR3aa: CASSRIRDRVENIQYF

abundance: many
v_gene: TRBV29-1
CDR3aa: CSVESPNRGLTGELFF

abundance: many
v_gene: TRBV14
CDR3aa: CASSQGAGWTTDTQYF

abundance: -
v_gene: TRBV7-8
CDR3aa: CASSLVTGPSTQETQYF

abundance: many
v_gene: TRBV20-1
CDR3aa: CSAIQGGPDTQYF

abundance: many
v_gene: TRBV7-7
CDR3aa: CASSLGPGSNEQFF

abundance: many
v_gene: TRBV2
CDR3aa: CASSETGDGDTQYF

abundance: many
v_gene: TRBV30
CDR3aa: CAGVLGATNEKLFF

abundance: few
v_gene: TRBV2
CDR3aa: CASSPTGTAYNEQFF

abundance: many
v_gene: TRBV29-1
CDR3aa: CSVESGSSYEQYF

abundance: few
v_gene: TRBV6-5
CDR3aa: CASSYSRLRTTNTGELFF

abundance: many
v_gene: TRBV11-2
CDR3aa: CASSERGGQRYEQYF

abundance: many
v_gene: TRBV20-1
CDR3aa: CSAPKDRGNNEQFF

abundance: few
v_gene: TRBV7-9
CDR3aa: CASSLMVWASIGPDPSTDTQYF